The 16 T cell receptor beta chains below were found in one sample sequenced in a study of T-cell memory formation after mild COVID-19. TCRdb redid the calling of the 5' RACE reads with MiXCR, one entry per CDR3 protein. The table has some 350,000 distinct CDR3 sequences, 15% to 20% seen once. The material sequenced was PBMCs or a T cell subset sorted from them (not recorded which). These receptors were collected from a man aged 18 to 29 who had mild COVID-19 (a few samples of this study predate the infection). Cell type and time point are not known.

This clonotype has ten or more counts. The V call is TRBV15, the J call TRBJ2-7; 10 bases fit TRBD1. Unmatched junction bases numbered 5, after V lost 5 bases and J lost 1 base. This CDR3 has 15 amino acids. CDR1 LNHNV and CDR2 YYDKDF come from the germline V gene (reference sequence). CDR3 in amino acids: CATSVDRGASYEQYF. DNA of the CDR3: TGTGCCACCAGCGTGGACAGGGGGGCGTCCTACGAGCAGTACTTC.

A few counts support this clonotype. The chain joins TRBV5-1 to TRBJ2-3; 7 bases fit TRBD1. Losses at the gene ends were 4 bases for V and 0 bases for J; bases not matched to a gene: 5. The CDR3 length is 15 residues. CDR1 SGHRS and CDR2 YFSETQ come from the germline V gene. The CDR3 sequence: CASSHGTASTDTQYF. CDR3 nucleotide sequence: TGCGCCAGCAGCCACGGGACAGCGAGCACAGATACGCAGTATTTT.

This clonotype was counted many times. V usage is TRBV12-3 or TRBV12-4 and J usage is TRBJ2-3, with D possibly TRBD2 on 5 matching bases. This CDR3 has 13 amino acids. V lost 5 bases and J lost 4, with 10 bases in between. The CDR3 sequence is CASSRERADTQYF. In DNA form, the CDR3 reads TGTGCCAGCAGTCGTGAGAGGGCAGATACGCAGTATTTT.

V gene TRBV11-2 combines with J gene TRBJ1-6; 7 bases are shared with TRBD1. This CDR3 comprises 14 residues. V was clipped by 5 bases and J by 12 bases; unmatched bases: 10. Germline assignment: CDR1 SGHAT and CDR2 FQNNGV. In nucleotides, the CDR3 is TGTGCCAGCAGCCCGAATCCTCGACAGGGACCCCTCCACTTT. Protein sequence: CASSPNPRQGPLHF.

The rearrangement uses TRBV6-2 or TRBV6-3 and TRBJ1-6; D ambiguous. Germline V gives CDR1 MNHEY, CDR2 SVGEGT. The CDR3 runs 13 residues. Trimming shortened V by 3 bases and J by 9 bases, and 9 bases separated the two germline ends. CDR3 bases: TGTGCCAGCAGTTATCCCGCCTCTTCACCCCTCCACTTT. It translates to CASSYPASSPLHF.

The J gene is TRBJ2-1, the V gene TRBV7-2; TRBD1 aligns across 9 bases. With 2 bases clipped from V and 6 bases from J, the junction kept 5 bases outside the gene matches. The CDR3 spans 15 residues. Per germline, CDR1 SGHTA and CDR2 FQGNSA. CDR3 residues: CASSLSRTGVNEQFF. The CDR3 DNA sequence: TGTGCCAGCAGCTTATCTCGGACAGGGGTCAATGAGCAGTTCTTC.

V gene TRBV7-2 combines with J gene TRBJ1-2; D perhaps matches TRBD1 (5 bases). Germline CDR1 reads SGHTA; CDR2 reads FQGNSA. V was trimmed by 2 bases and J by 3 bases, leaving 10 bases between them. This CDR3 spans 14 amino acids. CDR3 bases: TGTGCCAGCAGCTTATTAGACAGTTACTATGGCTACACCTTC. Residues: CASSLLDSYYGYTF.

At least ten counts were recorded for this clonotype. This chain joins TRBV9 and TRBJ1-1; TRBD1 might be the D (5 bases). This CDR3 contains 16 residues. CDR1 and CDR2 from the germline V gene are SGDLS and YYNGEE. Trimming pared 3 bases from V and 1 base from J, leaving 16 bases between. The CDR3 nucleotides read TGTGCCAGCAGCGGAGCCGTCCCGGGACCGAACACTGAAGCTTTCTTT. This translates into CASSGAVPGPNTEAFF.

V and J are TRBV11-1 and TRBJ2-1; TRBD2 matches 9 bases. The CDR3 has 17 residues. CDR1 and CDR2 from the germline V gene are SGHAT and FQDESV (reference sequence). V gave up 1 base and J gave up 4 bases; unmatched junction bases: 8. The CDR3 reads CASSLGGGGASYNEQFF. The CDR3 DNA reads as TGTGCCAGCAGCTTAGGCGGCGGGGGGGCCTCGTACAATGAGCAGTTCTTC.

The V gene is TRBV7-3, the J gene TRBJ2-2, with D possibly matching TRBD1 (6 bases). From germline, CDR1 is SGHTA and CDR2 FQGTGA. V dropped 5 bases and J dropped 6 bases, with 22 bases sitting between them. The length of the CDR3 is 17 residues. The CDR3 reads CASSPTGLQFDAGELFF. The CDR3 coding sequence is TGTGCCAGCAGCCCTACAGGGCTTCAATTCGACGCCGGGGAGCTGTTTTTT.

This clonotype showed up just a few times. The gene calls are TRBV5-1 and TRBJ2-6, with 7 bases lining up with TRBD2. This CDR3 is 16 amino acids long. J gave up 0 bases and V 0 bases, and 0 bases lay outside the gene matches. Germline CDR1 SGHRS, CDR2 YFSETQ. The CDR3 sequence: CASSLGEGSGANVLTF. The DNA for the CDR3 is TGCGCCAGCAGCTTGGGGGAGGGCTCTGGGGCCAACGTCCTGACTTTC.

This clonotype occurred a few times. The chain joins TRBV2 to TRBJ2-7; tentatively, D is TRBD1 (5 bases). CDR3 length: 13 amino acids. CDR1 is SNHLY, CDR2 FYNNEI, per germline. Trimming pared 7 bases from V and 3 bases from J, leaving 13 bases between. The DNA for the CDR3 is TGTGCCAGCACTGCCGACAGTCGCTACGAGCAGTACGTC. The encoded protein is CASTADSRYEQYV.

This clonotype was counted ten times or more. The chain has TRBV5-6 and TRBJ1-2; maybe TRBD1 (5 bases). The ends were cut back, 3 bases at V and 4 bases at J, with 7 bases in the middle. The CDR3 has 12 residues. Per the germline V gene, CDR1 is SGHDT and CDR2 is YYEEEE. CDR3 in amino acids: CASSSGVYGYTF. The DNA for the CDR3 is TGTGCCAGCAGCTCGGGGGTCTATGGCTACACCTTC. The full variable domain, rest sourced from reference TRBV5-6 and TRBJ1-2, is DAGVTQSPTHLIKTRGQQVTLRCSPKSGHDTVSWYQQALGQGPQFIFQYYEEEERQRGNFPDRFSGHQFPNYSSELNVNALLLGDSALYLCASSSGVYGYTFGSGTRLTVV.

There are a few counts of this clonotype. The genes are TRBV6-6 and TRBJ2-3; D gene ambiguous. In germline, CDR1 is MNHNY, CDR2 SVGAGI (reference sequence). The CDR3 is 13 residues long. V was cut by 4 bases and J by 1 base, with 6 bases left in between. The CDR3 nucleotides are TGTGCCAGCAGTTCCCACCGCACAGATACGCAGTATTTT. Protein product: CASSSHRTDTQYF.

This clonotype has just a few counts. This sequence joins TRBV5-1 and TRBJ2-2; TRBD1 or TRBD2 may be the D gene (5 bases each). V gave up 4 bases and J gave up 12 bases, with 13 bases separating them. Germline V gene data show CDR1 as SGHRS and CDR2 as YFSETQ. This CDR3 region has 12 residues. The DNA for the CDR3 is TGCGCCAGCAGCACCGGGACCCGGCAGCTGTTTTTT. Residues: CASSTGTRQLFF.

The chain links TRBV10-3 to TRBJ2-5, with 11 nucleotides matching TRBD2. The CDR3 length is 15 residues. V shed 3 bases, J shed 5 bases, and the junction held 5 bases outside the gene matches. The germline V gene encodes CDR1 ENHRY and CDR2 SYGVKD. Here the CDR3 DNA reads TGTGCCATCAGTGAAATGACTAGCGGGGCGGAGACCCAGTACTTC. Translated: CAISEMTSGAETQYF.